This T cell receptor (beta chain) derives from a study of early T cells in non-severe SARS-CoV-2 infection. Overall study: Sequencing of bulk RNA from unsorted whole blood was done, without chain pairing.

Molecules of cDNA were individually given unique molecular identifiers that were attached to them. TCRdb independently ran MiXCR on the 5' RACE reads; one entry per CDR3 protein. This sample has tens of thousands of distinct CDR3 sequences; 15% to 17% occur once, and the top ten carry approximately 12%. This clonotype was recorded many times. What it binds is not known. This CDR3 comprises 16 residues. Germline CDR1 and CDR2: SGHRS and YFSETQ. After removal of 0 bases from V and 2 bases from J, the junction contained 3 bases not matched to a gene. Study observations and caveats: The study's VDJdb matching favored anti-spike CD8 responses and missed private and CD4 specificities.

This sequence was found in an adult who was a healthcare worker with PCR-confirmed SARS-CoV-2 infection or an uninfected control (not recorded which). This chain connects TRBV5-1 to TRBJ2-5; 11 bases are shared with TRBD2. The sample was whole blood. Here the CDR3 reads CASSLVLAGGQETQYF. CDR3 in DNA: TGCGCCAGCAGCTTGGTTCTAGCGGGGGGACAAGAGACCCAGTACTTC.